These T cell receptor beta chains were read from a single sample in a study of blood T cells in healthy people across ages. One entry per CDR3 protein, called by TCRdb with MiXCR from the 5' RACE reads. The sample includes about 1.5 million distinct CDR3 sequences, 42% of them seen just once. The source material was blood. Source of these receptors: a young woman in good health. Each CDR3 is given with its conserved first and last residue. A D gene is named only where the DNA matches it firmly. Size is stated for part of the rows, as once, few or many counts, or as a class when the clone is expanded.

>-|-|TRBJ2-2|TRBV12-3/TRBV12-4
CASSSRDSTTGELFF
TGTGCCAGCAGTTCCCGGGACTCCACCACCGGGGAGCTGTTTTTT
>few|TRBD1|TRBJ2-1|TRBV4-1
CASSQPGQSSYNEQFF
TGCGCCAGCAGCCAACCGGGACAGAGCTCCTACAATGAGCAGTTCTTT
>-|TRBD2|TRBJ2-3|TRBV11-2
CASSSPGRLAGITDTQYF
TGTGCCAGCAGCTCACCGGGAAGGCTAGCGGGGATCACAGATACGCAGTATTTT
>-|-|TRBJ2-5|TRBV6-1
CASSVGGGIQETQYF
TGTGCCAGCAGTGTAGGTGGGGGTATCCAAGAGACCCAGTACTTC
>-|TRBD1|TRBJ1-2|TRBV6-2/TRBV6-3
CARSPGQPNYGYTF
TGTGCCAGAAGTCCGGGACAGCCAAACTATGGCTACACCTTC
>few|-|TRBJ2-3|TRBV2
CASSEGGPTDTQYF
TGTGCCAGCAGTGAAGGGGGACCCACAGATACGCAGTATTTT
>-|-|TRBJ2-7|TRBV12-3/TRBV12-4
CASSIYSTYEQYF
TGTGCCAGCAGTATATACTCGACCTACGAGCAGTACTTC
>few|-|TRBJ2-3|TRBV6-5
CASSHRVGTDTQYF
TGTGCCAGCAGCCACAGGGTGGGCACAGATACGCAGTATTTT
>-|-|TRBJ2-7|TRBV19
CASRRGGGIDEQYF
TGTGCCAGTAGGAGGGGGGGGGGGATCGACGAGCAGTACTTC
>-|-|TRBJ1-6|TRBV12-5
CATHLGESPLHF
TGTGCTACTCACCTCGGCGAGTCACCCCTCCACTTT
>-|-|TRBJ1-2|TRBV29-1
CSVLAPLTGGYTF
TGCAGCGTTTTGGCACCGCTGACGGGGGGCTACACCTTC
>few|-|TRBJ2-2|TRBV9
CASSVAIPGGSSGELFF
TGTGCCAGCAGCGTCGCTATTCCCGGGGGCTCCAGCGGGGAGCTGTTTTTT
>few|-|TRBJ1-2|TRBV12-3/TRBV12-4
CASRPGRLAYGYTF
TGTGCCAGCAGGCCTGGACGTCTGGCCTATGGCTACACCTTC
>-|-|TRBJ1-2|TRBV30
CAWSYNDGYTF
TGTGCCTGGAGTTACAACGATGGCTACACCTTC
>-|-|TRBJ2-7|TRBV7-3
CASSLSLDSYNEQYF
TGTGCCAGCAGCTTAAGCCTCGATTCCTACAATGAGCAGTACTTC
>-|-|TRBJ2-4|TRBV3-1
CASSNLNIAGAKNIQYF
TGTGCCAGCAGTAACCTAAACATCGCCGGGGCCAAAAACATTCAGTACTTC
>few|TRBD1|TRBJ2-1|TRBV14
CASSQGHRGYYNEQFF
TGTGCCAGCAGCCAAGGCCACAGGGGATACTACAATGAGCAGTTCTTC
>-|TRBD1|TRBJ1-2|TRBV28
CASSTMTGGNYGYTF
TGTGCCAGCAGCACTATGACAGGGGGCAACTATGGCTACACCTTC
>-|-|TRBJ1-6|TRBV4-3
CASSQETGQNNSPLHF
TGCGCCAGCAGCCAAGAAACAGGACAGAATAATTCACCCCTCCACTTT
>-|-|TRBJ2-7|TRBV20-1
CSGMRAPYNEQYF
TGCAGTGGGATGCGGGCCCCCTACAATGAGCAGTACTTC
>-|-|TRBJ1-6|TRBV7-9
CASSLSQGNGSPLHF
TGTGCCAGCAGCTTATCCCAGGGGAATGGTTCACCCCTCCACTTT
>-|TRBD1|TRBJ1-1|TRBV5-1
CASSLAGGRTGEAFF
TGCGCCAGCAGCTTGGCCGGGGGTCGGACAGGGGAAGCTTTCTTT
>-|-|TRBJ2-1|TRBV20-1
CSASRPSDEQFF
TGCAGTGCTAGTCGTCCTAGCGATGAGCAGTTCTTC
>few|-|TRBJ1-5|TRBV12-3/TRBV12-4
CASSFGLYSNQPQHF
TGTGCCAGCAGTTTTGGCCTATATAGCAATCAGCCCCAGCATTTT
>few|-|TRBJ1-5|TRBV29-1
CSVQRGGINQPQHF
TGCAGCGTACAAAGGGGGGGGATCAATCAGCCCCAGCATTTT
>-|TRBD1|TRBJ2-7|TRBV7-9
CASSPVARQGDYEQYF
TGTGCCAGCAGCCCGGTTGCCCGACAGGGGGACTACGAGCAGTACTTC
>-|-|TRBJ2-7|TRBV28
CASTLGSYEQYF
TGTGCCAGCACTCTGGGGTCCTACGAGCAGTACTTC
>once|-|TRBJ1-4|TRBV27
CASGPRGEKLFF
TGTGCCAGCGGTCCCCGGGGTGAAAAACTGTTTTTT
>-|TRBD2|TRBJ2-7|TRBV20-1
CSARDDSGTSYEQYF
TGCAGTGCTAGAGATGATAGCGGGACCTCCTACGAGCAGTACTTC
>few|-|TRBJ2-3|TRBV6-5
CASSYGTDTDTQYF
TGTGCCAGCAGTTACGGGACGGACACAGATACGCAGTATTTT
>-|-|TRBJ1-2|TRBV5-5
CASSLGRVGNYGYTF
TGTGCCAGCAGCTTGGGCAGGGTGGGGAACTATGGCTACACCTTC
>-|-|TRBJ2-5|TRBV6-2/TRBV6-3
CASSYGRLLPVKQYF
TGTGCCAGCAGTTACGGGAGACTTCTACCGGTGAAGCAGTACTTC
>few|TRBD1|TRBJ1-5|TRBV6-6
CASSYDGTEFEPQHF
TGTGCCAGCAGTTACGACGGGACAGAATTCGAGCCCCAGCATTTT
>-|TRBD2|TRBJ2-4|TRBV4-2
CASSHETGTRNIQYF
TGTGCCAGCAGCCACGAAACCGGGACTAGAAACATTCAGTACTTC
>-|TRBD2|TRBJ2-3|TRBV12-3/TRBV12-4
CASSRLANTDTQYF
TGTGCCAGCAGTAGACTAGCCAACACAGATACGCAGTATTTT
>-|-|TRBJ2-1|TRBV9
CASSVATGEQFF
TGTGCCAGCAGCGTAGCTACTGGGGAGCAGTTCTTC
>few|-|TRBJ1-1|TRBV5-1
CASSGPGRGGTEAFF
TGCGCCAGCAGCGGACCTGGACGGGGTGGCACTGAAGCTTTCTTT
>few|TRBD1|TRBJ1-2|TRBV4-1
CASSQEGQGDYGYTF
TGCGCCAGCAGCCAAGAAGGACAGGGCGACTATGGCTACACCTTC
>-|-|TRBJ2-3|TRBV29-1
CSAKTGGRTDTQYF
TGCAGCGCCAAAACGGGGGGCCGCACAGATACGCAGTATTTT
>-|-|TRBJ2-5|TRBV5-1
CASSRAAGEETQYF
TGCGCCAGCAGCCGGGCGGCGGGCGAAGAGACCCAGTACTTC